These T cell receptor beta chains were read from a single sample in a study of CD8+ T cells in alopecia areata. Some clones are missing from TCRdb's copy, which holds only in-frame ones; the method was immunoSEQ multiplex PCR. Of about 140,000 clones detected, roughly 82% appear once; the ten largest clones hold roughly 25%. Sequencing used CD8+ T cells sorted from blood, obtained at week 4, from a patient treated with tofacitinib. The origin of the receptors is a human donor with alopecia areata. Each CDR3 is given with its conserved first and last residue. Each record gives: D gene, clone size, J gene, V gene, CDR3 length, CDR3 protein, CDR3 DNA. D genes are given only for firm matches. Rows give clone size only sometimes, using once, few, many, or a class for an expanded clone.

>TRBD2|.|TRBJ2-3|TRBV7-9|15
CASRTLAGDTDTQYF
TGTGCCAGCAGAACACTAGCGGGGGACACAGATACGCAGTATTTT
>.|once|TRBJ2-7|TRBV9|15
CASSATGTVTYEQYF
TGTGCCAGCAGCGCAACCGGGACGGTCACCTACGAGCAGTACTTC
>.|once|TRBJ2-7|TRBV6-1|15
CASSLSGRTTYEQYF
TGTGCCAGCAGTCTGTCCGGGAGAACTACCTACGAGCAGTACTTC
>.|.|TRBJ2-7|TRBV4-2|13
CASSQDLTYEQYF
TGTGCCAGCAGCCAAGATCTTACCTACGAGCAGTACTTC
>TRBD2|once|TRBJ2-3|TRBV7-9|19
CASSSGLAGAAGWADTQYF
TGTGCCAGCAGCTCGGGACTAGCGGGGGCCGCAGGTTGGGCAGATACGCAGTATTTT
>TRBD1|.|TRBJ2-7|TRBV10-3|15
CAISEEAGGQHEQYF
TGTGCCATCAGTGAGGAGGCAGGGGGCCAACACGAGCAGTACTTC
>TRBD2|once|TRBJ2-1|TRBV5-1|14
CASSFGTSGDEQFF
TGCGCCAGCAGCTTTGGGACTAGCGGGGATGAGCAGTTCTTC
>.|few|TRBJ2-5|TRBV15|15
CATSPDLSGGETQYF
TGTGCCACCAGCCCTGACTTGTCCGGTGGTGAGACCCAGTACTTC
>.|.|TRBJ2-5|TRBV29-1|15
CSVEGAMGLKETQYF
TGCAGCGTTGAAGGGGCGATGGGACTCAAAGAGACCCAGTACTTC
>TRBD2|.|TRBJ2-1|TRBV7-9|15
CASSLREGDYNEQFF
TGTGCCAGCAGCTTACGGGAGGGGGATTACAATGAGCAGTTCTTC
>.|.|TRBJ1-1|TRBV10-3|14
CAIRGDIFNTEAFF
TGTGCCATCAGGGGGGACATTTTCAACACTGAAGCTTTCTTT
>.|.|TRBJ2-3|TRBV5-1|14
CASSLELSTDTQYF
TGCGCCAGCAGCTTGGAACTAAGCACAGATACGCAGTATTTT
>.|once|TRBJ2-7|TRBV4-3|15
CASSQVPGINYEQYF
TGCGCCAGCAGCCAAGTACCCGGGATAAACTACGAGCAGTACTTC
>.|.|TRBJ1-1|TRBV4-2|15
CASSQDTVTNTEAFF
TGTGCCAGCAGCCAAGATACAGTAACTAACACTGAAGCTTTCTTT
>.|once|TRBJ1-2|TRBV2|14
CASSDIAPNYGYTF
TGTGCCAGCAGTGACATCGCGCCGAACTATGGCTACACCTTC
>.|.|TRBJ1-2|TRBV7-9|16
CASSSNRDGHHYGYTF
TGTGCCAGCAGCTCGAACCGGGACGGACATCACTATGGCTACACCTTC
>.|.|TRBJ2-3|TRBV7-2|15
CASSLFSQDTDTQYF
TGTGCCAGCAGCTTGTTCAGTCAGGATACAGATACGCAGTATTTT
>TRBD2|.|TRBJ2-7|TRBV7-8|18
CASSLGLRRGWTPYEQYF
TGTGCCAGCAGCTTAGGACTTAGGCGGGGGTGGACCCCCTACGAGCAGTACTTC
>.|.|TRBJ1-1|TRBV27|15
CASSLSLRANTEAFF
TGTGCCAGCAGTTTATCGCTCAGGGCGAACACTGAAGCTTTCTTT
>.|few|TRBJ2-3|TRBV7-9|14
CASSFGGGTDTQYF
TGTGCCAGCAGCTTCGGGGGTGGCACAGATACGCAGTATTTT
>.|few|TRBJ2-7|TRBV10-3|16
CAISESGGPNAYEQYF
TGTGCCATCAGTGAGTCGGGGGGCCCCAACGCCTACGAGCAGTACTTC
>TRBD2|.|TRBJ2-2|TRBV4-2|16
CASSQLRGGPGGELFF
TGTGCCAGCAGCCAGCTGCGGGGGGGGCCCGGCGGGGAGCTGTTTTTT
>.|.|TRBJ2-7|TRBV15|14
CATSRGSEPYEQYF
TGTGCCACCAGCAGAGGCTCCGAACCCTACGAGCAGTACTTC
>TRBD1|.|TRBJ2-7|TRBV5-6|12
CASSTGQGRLYF
TGTGCCAGCAGCACTGGACAGGGACGGCTCTATTTC
>TRBD2|.|TRBJ2-7|TRBV25-1|14
CASSEYRDYGVLYF
TGTGCCAGCAGTGAATATCGGGACTACGGTGTTCTGTACTTC
>.|.|TRBJ2-7|TRBV9|13
CASSIPPALEQYF
TGTGCCAGCAGCATACCCCCGGCCCTCGAGCAGTACTTC
>.|few|TRBJ2-1|TRBV4-3|16
CASSQDTRDQRNEQFF
TGCGCCAGCAGCCAAGATACCCGGGACCAGAGGAATGAGCAGTTCTTC
>.|few|TRBJ2-7|TRBV27|13
CASSSANLYEQYF
TGTGCCAGCAGTTCAGCGAACCTTTACGAGCAGTACTTC
>.|few|TRBJ2-6|TRBV4-3|20
CASSQWGVEQDYSGANVLTF
TGCGCCAGCAGCCAGTGGGGGGTTGAGCAGGATTACTCTGGGGCCAACGTCCTGACTTTC
>TRBD1|.|TRBJ1-4|TRBV4-3|15
CASSQGTGVREKLFF
TGCGCCAGCAGCCAAGGGACAGGGGTACGGGAAAAACTGTTTTTT
>TRBD1|.|TRBJ2-5|TRBV7-9|16
CASSTTRQGAFHTQYF
TGTGCCAGCAGCACAACTCGACAGGGGGCCTTCCACACCCAGTACTTC
>TRBD2|.|TRBJ2-7|TRBV10-3|15
CAISAEGEGSYEQYF
TGTGCCATCAGTGCTGAAGGGGAGGGGTCCTACGAGCAGTACTTC
>TRBD2|.|TRBJ2-5|TRBV7-7|18
CASSLAEERGDDQETQYF
TGTGCTAGCAGCTTAGCTGAGGAGCGGGGGGACGACCAAGAGACCCAGTACTTC
>.|few|TRBJ2-1|TRBV7-8|16
CASSLRDMEGRSEQFF
TGTGCCAGCAGCTTAAGAGACATGGAGGGGAGGAGTGAGCAGTTCTTC
>.|.|TRBJ2-1|TRBV10-2|14
CATSYGVISDEQFF
TGCGCCACCAGTTACGGGGTAATATCCGATGAGCAGTTCTTC
>.|.|TRBJ1-1|TRBV19|15
CASSALTGMNTEAFF
TGTGCCAGTAGTGCGCTTACAGGTATGAACACTGAAGCTTTCTTT
>.|.|TRBJ2-7|TRBV19|13
CATTTGDSYEQYF
TGTGCCACCACGACAGGCGACTCCTACGAGCAGTACTTC
>TRBD1|.|TRBJ2-3|TRBV5-5|14
CASSLGQGADTQYF
TGTGCCAGCAGCCTCGGACAGGGGGCAGATACGCAGTATTTT
>.|.|TRBJ1-3|TRBV14|16
CASSQGVTPWGNTIYF
TGTGCCAGCAGCCAAGGTGTGACTCCCTGGGGAAACACCATATATTTT
>.|.|TRBJ2-3|TRBV13|12
CASSLGADTQYF
TGTGCCAGCAGCTTAGGCGCAGATACGCAGTATTTT
>TRBD2|.|TRBJ2-2|TRBV29-1|13
CSVSGRVTGELFF
TGCAGCGTTTCAGGGAGGGTCACCGGGGAGCTGTTTTTT
>TRBD1|.|TRBJ2-1|TRBV5-6|15
CASSSSDRAPNEQFF
TGTGCCAGCAGCTCCTCGGACAGGGCCCCCAATGAGCAGTTCTTC
>.|once|TRBJ2-1|TRBV25-1|14
CASSSPGDYNEQFF
TGTGCCAGCAGTTCCCCGGGAGACTACAATGAGCAGTTCTTC
>.|.|TRBJ2-7|TRBV5-1|13
CASSLLPTYEQYF
TGCGCCAGCAGCCTCCTACCAACCTACGAGCAGTACTTC
>TRBD1|once|TRBJ2-4|TRBV4-3|17
CASSQDNVQGAKNIQYF
TGCGCCAGCAGCCAAGATAATGTACAGGGGGCCAAAAACATTCAGTACTTC
>TRBD1|.|TRBJ1-5|TRBV27|16
CASSPNTRDRSQPQHF
TGTGCCAGCAGTCCCAATACCAGGGACAGAAGTCAGCCCCAGCATTTT